The source of this T cell receptor (beta chain) is a study of T-cell reconstitution after alpha-beta-depleted transplantation in children. This clonotype was seen more than once but under ten times. TCRbeta library preparation incorporated unique molecular identifiers. MiXCR, applied by TCRdb to the PCR reads, yields one record per CDR3 protein. The sample contains 300,000 to 350,000 distinct CDR3 sequences, around 15% of which appear only once. Per germline, CDR1 SGHRS and CDR2 YFSETQ. The V end lost 0 bases, the J end lost 4 bases, and 11 bases lay between the germline ends. This CDR3 is 15 amino acids long.

Sequences were derived from PBMCs, mostly from graft donor cells, sampled 360 days after TCRalphabeta/CD19-depleted stem cell transplant. J is TRBJ1-5 and V is TRBV5-1; no reliable D call. This clonotype was obtained from a male patient between 2 and 15 years old who had a stem cell transplant for acute lymphoblastic leukemia, so the T cells may come from the graft donor. The CDR3 protein is CASSLEPGVNQPQHF. In nucleotides, the CDR3 is TGCGCCAGCAGCTTGGAGCCGGGCGTGAATCAGCCCCAGCATTTT.